This T cell receptor (beta chain) was sequenced during a study of blood T cell repertoires in COVID-19. The overall study: Researchers got acute and convalescent COVID-19 samples from the United States, Italy and Spain. From T cells, B-cell-depleted T cells, or PBMCs came the material, which was cDNA or gDNA.

Repertoires were generated with immunoSEQ multiplex PCR, while TCRdb's copy carries only in-frame clones and drops some. Among roughly 300,000 clones listed, 80% to 90% were seen once. The CDR3 sequence is 13 residues long. V shed 3 bases and J shed 1 base, with 7 bases lying between them. The germline V gene has CDR1 SGHRS and CDR2 YFSETQ. This chain connects TRBV5-1 to TRBJ1-1, with a tentative D call TRBD1 (5 bases). Sequencing was performed on peripheral blood. The sequence was collected from a woman aged 40 to 50 who had recovered from COVID-19. CDR3 sequence (DNA): TGCGCCAGCAGCTACGGGGGGAACACTGAAGCTTTCTTT. Amino acid sequence: CASSYGGNTEAFF.